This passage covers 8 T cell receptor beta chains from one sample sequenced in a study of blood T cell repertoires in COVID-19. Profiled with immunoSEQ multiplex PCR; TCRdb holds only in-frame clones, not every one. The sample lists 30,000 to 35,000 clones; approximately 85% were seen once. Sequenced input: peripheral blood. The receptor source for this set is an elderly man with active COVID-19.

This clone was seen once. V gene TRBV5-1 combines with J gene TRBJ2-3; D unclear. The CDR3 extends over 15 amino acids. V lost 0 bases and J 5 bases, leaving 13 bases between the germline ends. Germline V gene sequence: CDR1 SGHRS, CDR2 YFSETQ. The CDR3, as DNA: TGCGCCAGCAGCTTGGGGCTAGTAATAGAAGATACGCAGTATTTT. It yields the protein CASSLGLVIEDTQYF.

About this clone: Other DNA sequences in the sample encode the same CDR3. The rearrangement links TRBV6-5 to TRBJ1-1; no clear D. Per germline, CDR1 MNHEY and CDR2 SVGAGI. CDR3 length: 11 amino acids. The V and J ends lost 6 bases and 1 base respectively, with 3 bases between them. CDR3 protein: CASRRNTEAFF. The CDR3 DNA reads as TGTGCCAGCAGGAGGAACACTGAAGCTTTCTTT.

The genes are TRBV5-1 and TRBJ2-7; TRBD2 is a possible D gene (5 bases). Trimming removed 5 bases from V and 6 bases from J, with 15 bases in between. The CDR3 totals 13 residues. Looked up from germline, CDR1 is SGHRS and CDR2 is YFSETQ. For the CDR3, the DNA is TGCGCCAGCAGGGAGGTTAGTAGCCGCGAGCAGTACTTC. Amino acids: CASREVSSREQYF.

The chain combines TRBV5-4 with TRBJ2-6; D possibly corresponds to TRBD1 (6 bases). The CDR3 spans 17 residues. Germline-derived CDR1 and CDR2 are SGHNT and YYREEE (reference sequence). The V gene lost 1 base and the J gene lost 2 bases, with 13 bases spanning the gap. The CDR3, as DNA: TGTGCCAGCAGCTTGAAGGCCACAGGGACTGGGGCCAACGTCCTGACTTTC. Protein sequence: CASSLKATGTGANVLTF.

This chain's CDR3 is CASSLSQYRAFF. The CDR3 nucleotides read TGTGCCAGCAGCTTATCTCAGTACCGAGCTTTCTTT. The chain carries TRBV7-9 and TRBJ1-1; D is unresolved. The ends were cut back, 2 bases at V and 10 bases at J, with 11 bases in the middle. Germline CDR1 and CDR2: SEHNR and FQNEAQ (reference sequence). This CDR3 comprises 12 residues. Supplemented by reference TRBV7-9 and TRBJ1-1, the full variable domain reads DTGVSQNPRHKITKRGQNVTFRCDPISEHNRLYWYRQTLGQGPEFLTYFQNEAQLEKSRLLSDRFSAERPKGSFSTLEIQRTEQGDSAMYLCASSLSQYRAFFGQGTRLTVV.

CDR3 protein: CASSPQGAGELFF. CDR3 nucleotide sequence: TGTGCCAGCAGCCCCCAGGGGGCCGGGGAGCTGTTTTTT. The chain carries TRBV7-3 and TRBJ2-2; 7 nucleotides match TRBD1. The CDR3 consists of 13 residues. From germline, CDR1 is SGHTA and CDR2 FQGTGA. Losses at the gene ends were 5 bases for V and 6 bases for J; bases not matched to a gene: 3.

Here the CDR3 reads CASSIDPPYSGNTIYF. CDR3 coding DNA: TGTGCCAGTAGTATAGACCCCCCGTACTCTGGAAACACCATATATTTT. This chain joins TRBV19 and TRBJ1-3, with D uncertain. Germline-derived CDR1 and CDR2 are LNHDA and SQIVND (reference sequence). V lost 0 bases to trimming and J lost 0 bases, with 9 bases between them. The CDR3 totals 16 residues.

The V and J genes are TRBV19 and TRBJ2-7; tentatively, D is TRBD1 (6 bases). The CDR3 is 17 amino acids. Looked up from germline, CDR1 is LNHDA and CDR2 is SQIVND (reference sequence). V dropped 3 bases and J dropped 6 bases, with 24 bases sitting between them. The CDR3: CASSMRNRDLRVGEQYF. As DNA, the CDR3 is TGTGCCAGTAGTATGAGGAACAGGGACCTTCGGGTTGGCGAGCAGTACTTC.